These 32 T cell receptor beta chains came from one sample sequenced in a study of blood T cell repertoires in COVID-19. Profiling relied on immunoSEQ multiplex PCR, and the TCRdb table lists in-frame clones only, not all of them. This repertoire shows 90,000 to 120,000 clones, approximately 80% found once; its top ten account for under 25%. Material: peripheral blood. The source of these receptors is an older man with active or convalescent COVID-19.

The chain recombines TRBV12-3 or TRBV12-4 with TRBJ2-7, with D perhaps matching TRBD1 (5 bases). CDR3 size: 12 residues. Trimming removed 3 bases at V and 6 bases at J, with 9 bases between. The CDR3 sequence is CASSLSGLEQYF. The CDR3 DNA sequence: TGTGCCAGCAGTTTGTCAGGGCTCGAGCAGTACTTC.

The chain combines TRBV25-1 with TRBJ1-3; D is uncertain. The germline V gene has CDR1 MGHDK and CDR2 SYGVNS. V was pared by 5 bases and J by 3 bases, with 5 bases between. CDR3 length equals 12 residues. CDR3: CASSLVGNTIYF. CDR3 in DNA: TGTGCCAGCAGTCTCGTTGGAAACACCATATATTTT.

The chain recombines TRBV19 with TRBJ1-5; D is ambiguous. V dropped 6 bases and J dropped 5 bases, with 11 bases sitting between them. This CDR3 region has 13 residues. Germline CDR1 reads LNHDA; CDR2 reads SQIVND (reference sequence). The DNA for the CDR3 is TGTGCCAGTAGCGGAGAGGGCTATCAGCCCCAGCATTTT. Encoded protein: CASSGEGYQPQHF.

The chain uses TRBV28 and TRBJ1-6, with TRBD1 as a possible D gene (5 bases). Deletions cut 8 bases from V and 9 bases from J, with 11 bases between. The CDR3 length is 12 residues. Germline CDR1 and CDR2: MDHEN and SYDVKM. The CDR3 bases are TGTGCCAGCGGCAGGGAAGGTTCACCCCTCCACTTT. This translates into CASGREGSPLHF.

The V call is TRBV6-5, the J call TRBJ2-5; D possibly corresponds to TRBD1 (6 bases). Germline V gene data show CDR1 as MNHEY and CDR2 as SVGAGI. Trimming removed 7 bases at V and 5 bases at J, with 17 bases between. The length of the CDR3 is 14 residues. CDR3 coding DNA: TGTGCCAGCAAATACTCCGGGACATGGGAGACCCAGTACTTC. Encoded protein: CASKYSGTWETQYF.

A few counts support this clone. The CDR3 nucleotides read TGTGCCAGCAGTCGGTCACATACGCAGTATTTT. Translated: CASSRSHTQYF. The chain is built from TRBV12-3 or TRBV12-4 and TRBJ2-3, with D unclear. Trimming shortened V by 5 bases and J by 7 bases, and 7 bases separated the two germline ends. The CDR3 length is 11 residues.

The chain recombines TRBV6-5 with TRBJ1-1, with a weak D call TRBD1 (5 bases). The CDR3 is 13 residues long. Germline loops: CDR1 MNHEY, CDR2 SVGAGI. V lost 7 bases, J lost 7 bases, and 16 bases lay in between. The CDR3 bases are TGTGCCAGCACCGATCGCCAGGGCTATGAAGCTTTCTTT. Protein sequence: CASTDRQGYEAFF.

The rearrangement uses TRBV20-1 and TRBJ1-5; 7 bases line up with TRBD1. Germline values: CDR1 DFQATT, CDR2 SNEGSKA (reference sequence). The CDR3 loop spans 15 amino acids. V lost 3 bases and J lost 6; bases outside the gene matches: 11. The DNA for the CDR3 is TGCAGTGCTAGTTCATGGGCAGGGGGTGTTCAGCCCCAGCATTTT. Translating gives CSASSWAGGVQPQHF.

J is TRBJ2-1 and V is TRBV5-1; weak D call: TRBD1 (6 bases). Germline V gene lookup returns CDR1 SGHRS and CDR2 YFSETQ. This CDR3 is built from 17 residues. The V end was cut by 2 bases, the J end by 0 bases, with 15 bases between. Written as DNA, the CDR3 is TGCGCCAGCAGCTTAGGTCCCGACAGGAGCTCCTACAATGAGCAGTTCTTC. Its translation: CASSLGPDRSSYNEQFF.

The chain is built from TRBV3-1 (or the pseudogene TRBV3-2) and TRBJ1-1; TRBD1 might be the D (6 bases). The CDR3 length is 14 residues. V gave up 0 bases and J gave up 12 bases, with 17 bases separating them. CDR1 and CDR2 (germline): LGHDT, YNNKEL (reference sequence). CDR3 residues: CASSQDHGGTRTFF. Written as DNA, the CDR3 is TGTGCCAGCAGCCAAGATCACGGGGGGACACGGACTTTCTTT.

This chain connects TRBV7-9 to TRBJ2-7; TRBD1 might be the D (6 bases). The CDR3 length is 14 residues. Germline loops: CDR1 SEHNR, CDR2 FQNEAQ (reference sequence). V lost 4 bases and J 1 base, leaving 11 bases between the germline ends. This chain's CDR3 is CASSSDRISYEQYF. CDR3 DNA sequence: TGTGCCAGCAGCTCGGACAGAATATCCTACGAGCAGTACTTC.

The rearrangement joins TRBV7-9 to TRBJ1-6; D unresolved. Germline V gene lookup returns CDR1 SEHNR and CDR2 FQNEAQ (reference sequence). The length of the CDR3 is 16 residues. V was cut by 1 base and J by 7 bases, with 14 bases left in between. The CDR3 DNA follows: TGTGCCAGCAGCTTAGGTGCGGCAGCCCCCAATTCACCCCTCCACTTT. Protein sequence: CASSLGAAAPNSPLHF.

The chain joins TRBV23-1 to TRBJ1-5; TRBD1 might be the D (5 bases). TRBV23-1 is classed as an ORF, of uncertain function. Trimming stripped 0 bases from V and 4 bases from J, with 10 bases between. The CDR3 has 15 amino acids. As DNA, the CDR3 is TGCGCCAGCAGTCAATCTTTAAGGGGTAATCAGCCCCAGCATTTT. It encodes CASSQSLRGNQPQHF.

This chain joins TRBV2 and TRBJ1-5; 9 nucleotides agree with TRBD1. The length of the CDR3 is 15 residues. The V segment lost 6 bases and the J segment 7 bases; nucleotides outside the gene matches: 10. The germline CDR1 and CDR2 sequences are SNHLY and FYNNEI. The CDR3 region has the DNA TGTGCCAGCAGCGAATTAGGACAGGGGTACCAGCCCCAGCATTTT. This gives the protein CASSELGQGYQPQHF.

The chain joins TRBV7-2 to TRBJ2-2; D may be TRBD1 (5 bases). V was cut by 5 bases and J by 6 bases, with 13 bases left in between. Germline loops: CDR1 SGHTA, CDR2 FQGNSA. This CDR3 comprises 14 residues. The CDR3 is CASSATRVSGELFF. The CDR3 bases are TGTGCCAGCAGCGCTACCAGGGTTTCCGGGGAGCTGTTTTTT. The variable domain in full, completed from reference TRBV7-2 and TRBJ2-2, reads GAGVSQSPSNKVTEKGKDVELRCDPISGHTALYWYRQSLGQGLEFLIYFQGNSAPDKSGLPSDRFSAERTGGSVSTLTIQRTQQEDSAVYLCASSATRVSGELFFGEGSRLTVL.

The chain combines TRBV7-2 with TRBJ1-1; D remains ambiguous. Per the germline V gene, CDR1 is SGHTA and CDR2 is FQGNSA. The germline V and J ends were trimmed by 1 base and 1 base, with 7 bases remaining between them. There are 14 residues in the CDR3. The CDR3 region has the DNA TGTGCCAGCAGCTTAGTCGCGGCGAACACTGAAGCTTTCTTT. It codes for CASSLVAANTEAFF.

This clone was detected once. The chain is built from TRBV6-5 and TRBJ1-5; D may be TRBD1 (6 bases). Trimming took 5 bases from V and 3 from J, leaving 8 bases between them. The CDR3 has 13 residues. The germline V gene has CDR1 MNHEY and CDR2 SVGAGI. CDR3 sequence reads: CASSRQDNQPQHF. The CDR3 bases are TGTGCCAGCAGTAGACAGGACAATCAGCCCCAGCATTTT.

The chain couples TRBV6-5 to TRBJ1-2, with D hard to call. V lost 5 bases and J 7 bases, leaving 17 bases between the germline ends. The CDR3 runs 14 residues. Germline loops: CDR1 MNHEY, CDR2 SVGAGI. In nucleotides, the CDR3 is TGTGCCAGCAGTCGAGAGAGGGATGGGTTTGGCTACACCTTC. Protein product: CASSRERDGFGYTF.

The chain employs TRBV21-1 and TRBJ2-7; the table's TRBD1 call for D was not verified on the DNA. TRBV21-1 is a recognized pseudogene. CDR3 length equals 19 residues. CDR3 coding DNA: TGTGCCAGCAGCCCTCCGAGAGACAGGGGGCGATCCGGAGACTACGAGCAGTACTTC. Its translation is CASSPPRDRGRSGDYEQYF.

The V and J genes are TRBV29-1 and TRBJ2-4; TRBD1 is a possible D gene (6 bases). This CDR3 has 13 residues. V lost 7 bases, J lost 8 bases, and 18 bases lay in between. Germline V gene data show CDR1 as SQVTM and CDR2 as ANQGSEA. CDR3 sequence reads: CSAVTGPGDIQYF. The DNA of the CDR3 is TGCAGCGCCGTGACAGGCCCCGGGGACATTCAGTACTTC. Full variable domain (missing parts from reference TRBV29-1 and TRBJ2-4): SAVISQKPSRDICQRGTSLTIQCQVDSQVTMMFWYRQQPGQSLTLIATANQGSEATYESGFVIDKFPISRPNLTFSTLTVSNMSPEDSSIYLCSAVTGPGDIQYFGAGTRLSVL.

This clone was observed once. The chain couples TRBV3-1 (or the pseudogene TRBV3-2) to TRBJ2-5, with TRBD2 identical over 7 bases. CDR1 and CDR2 (germline): LGHDT, YNNKEL (reference sequence). The CDR3 has 16 amino acids. The V segment lost 7 bases and the J segment 7 bases; nucleotides outside the gene matches: 18. In DNA, the CDR3 is TGTGCCAGCACCCAGGGCGCCGGGACCCGCGGGGGGACCCAGTACTTC. It yields the protein CASTQGAGTRGGTQYF.

V is TRBV4-1 and J is TRBJ2-3; TRBD2 agrees at 7 bases. The ends lost 2 bases at V and 0 bases at J; junction bases unmatched: 5. The CDR3 is 16 residues long. Germline CDR1 MGHRA, CDR2 YSYEKL. CDR3 amino acids: CASSQSTSSSTDTQYF. CDR3 in DNA: TGCGCCAGCAGCCAATCGACTAGCAGCAGCACAGATACGCAGTATTTT.

The V and J genes are TRBV5-1 and TRBJ1-4, with a weak D call TRBD1 (5 bases). The germline V gene has CDR1 SGHRS and CDR2 YFSETQ. Trimming left V 2 bases short and J 8 bases short, with 10 bases between. The CDR3 is made up of 13 amino acids. CDR3 protein: CASSLGVGEKLFF. The CDR3 nucleotides are TGCGCCAGCAGCTTAGGGGTAGGGGAAAAACTGTTTTTT.

This sequence joins TRBV19 and TRBJ1-2; D perhaps matches TRBD1 (6 bases). Per germline, CDR1 LNHDA and CDR2 SQIVND (reference sequence). With 1 base removed from V and 0 bases from J, the gap between germline ends came to 9 bases. CDR3 length: 15 residues. The CDR3: CASSIGGGTNYGYTF. The CDR3 coding sequence is TGTGCCAGTAGTATAGGAGGGGGAACTAACTATGGCTACACCTTC. Supplemented by reference TRBV19 and TRBJ1-2, the full variable domain reads DGGITQSPKYLFRKEGQNVTLSCEQNLNHDAMYWYRQDPGQGLRLIYYSQIVNDFQKGDIAEGYSVSREKKESFPLTVTSAQKNPTAFYLCASSIGGGTNYGYTFGSGTRLTVV.

The rearrangement links TRBV9 to TRBJ1-1, with D possibly being TRBD1 (5 bases). The germline CDR1 and CDR2 sequences are SGDLS and YYNGEE. V lost 5 bases to trimming and J lost 1 base, with 9 bases between them. This CDR3 region has 13 residues. The CDR3 DNA follows: TGTGCCAGCAGTCATGGACAGAACACTGAAGCTTTCTTT. Protein sequence: CASSHGQNTEAFF.

This rearrangement joins TRBV10-1 to TRBJ2-5; TRBD1 agrees at 8 bases. V was clipped by 3 bases and J by 5 bases; unmatched bases: 8. There are 15 residues in the CDR3. Germline CDR1 and CDR2: WNHNN and SYGVQD (reference sequence). CDR3 nucleotide sequence: TGCGCCAGCAGTGAATACAGGGGGTCCGGGGAGACCCAGTACTTC. Protein: CASSEYRGSGETQYF.

A single count supports this clone. The chain employs TRBV2 and TRBJ2-1, with 10 bases lining up with TRBD2. CDR3 length: 14 amino acids. The junction had 3 bases not matched to a gene; V was cut back by 4 bases and J by 6 bases. Germline lookup yields CDR1 SNHLY and CDR2 FYNNEI. CDR3 sequence: CASSAQRGGNEQFF. The DNA of the CDR3 is TGTGCCAGCAGTGCCCAGCGGGGGGGCAATGAGCAGTTCTTC.

The chain employs TRBV18 and TRBJ2-3, with 7 nucleotides matching TRBD1. The CDR3 covers 14 residues. J gave up 2 bases and V 4 bases, and 3 bases lay outside the gene matches. In germline, CDR1 is KGHSH, CDR2 LQKENI. The CDR3 reads CASSRGGLTDTQYF. CDR3 nucleotides: TGTGCCAGCTCACGAGGGGGCCTCACAGATACGCAGTATTTT.

The chain links TRBV15 to TRBJ2-5; D perhaps matches TRBD1 (6 bases). Between the trimmed V and J ends, which lost 5 bases and 5 bases, there was a span of 15 bases. This CDR3 has 14 residues. Germline values: CDR1 LNHNV, CDR2 YYDKDF (reference sequence). The CDR3 DNA reads TGTGCCACCAGCGGCCAACAGGGTTACGAGACCCAGTACTTC. Its protein is CATSGQQGYETQYF.

V gene TRBV5-3 combines with J gene TRBJ2-7; possibly TRBD1 for D (6 bases). TRBV5-3 qualifies as an ORF whose function is uncertain. The ends were cut back, 5 bases at V and 0 bases at J, with 15 bases in the middle. CDR3 length: 15 residues. Here the CDR3 reads CARRRSGAPSYEQYF. In DNA, the CDR3 is TGTGCCAGAAGGCGTTCAGGGGCCCCCTCCTACGAGCAGTACTTC.

This chain links TRBV6-2 or TRBV6-3 with TRBJ1-2, with D unresolved. The CDR3 sequence is 17 residues long. V was shortened by 4 bases and J by 1 base, with 19 bases between the two germline ends. CDR1 and CDR2 from the germline V gene are MNHEY and SVGEGT. The chain's CDR3 is CASSSLSMATNNYGYTF. CDR3 coding DNA: TGTGCCAGCAGTTCCCTTAGCATGGCGACCAATAACTATGGCTACACCTTC.

The chain carries TRBV5-5 and TRBJ1-4; D not resolved. V shed 4 bases and J shed 0 bases, with 13 bases lying between them. Germline CDR1 is SGHKS and CDR2 is YYEKEE (reference sequence). The CDR3 spans 16 residues. The CDR3 sequence: CASSRSLSATNEKLFF. In DNA form, the CDR3 reads TGTGCCAGCAGCAGAAGCCTATCTGCAACTAATGAAAAACTGTTTTTT. The full variable domain, completed using reference TRBV5-5 and TRBJ1-4, is DAGVTQSPTHLIKTRGQQVTLRCSPISGHKSVSWYQQVLGQGPQFIFQYYEKEERGRGNFPDRFSARQFPNYSSELNVNALLLGDSALYLCASSRSLSATNEKLFFGSGTQLSVL.